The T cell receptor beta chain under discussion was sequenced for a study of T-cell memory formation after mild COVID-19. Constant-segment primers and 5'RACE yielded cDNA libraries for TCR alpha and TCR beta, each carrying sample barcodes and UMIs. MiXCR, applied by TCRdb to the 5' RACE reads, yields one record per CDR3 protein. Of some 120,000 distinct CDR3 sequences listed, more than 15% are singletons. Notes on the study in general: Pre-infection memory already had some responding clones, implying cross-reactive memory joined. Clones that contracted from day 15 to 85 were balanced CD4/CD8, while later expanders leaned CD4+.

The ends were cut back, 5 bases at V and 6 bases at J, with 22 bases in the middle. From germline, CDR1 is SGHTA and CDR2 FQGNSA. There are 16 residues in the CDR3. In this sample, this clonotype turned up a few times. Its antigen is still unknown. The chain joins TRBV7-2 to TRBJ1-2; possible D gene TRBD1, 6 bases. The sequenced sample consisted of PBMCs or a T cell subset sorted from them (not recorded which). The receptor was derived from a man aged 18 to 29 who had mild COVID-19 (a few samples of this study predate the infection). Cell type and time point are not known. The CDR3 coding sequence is TGTGCCAGCAGCCCCAGGGACCCTGGAGGGGGAGATGGCTACACCTTC. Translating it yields CASSPRDPGGGDGYTF.